A single sample is the source of the 30 T cell receptor beta chains below, sequenced in a study of T cells in localized non-small cell lung cancer. Some clones are missing from TCRdb's copy, which holds only in-frame ones; the method was immunoSEQ multiplex PCR. There are tens of thousands of clones in the sample; 65% to 85% occur only once, and approximately 1.2% lies in the top ten. This sample comprised peripheral blood, obtained before any cancer treatment. The receptor source for this set is a female donor of 60 years or more with stage I lung adenocarcinoma.

The genes are TRBV6-1 and TRBJ1-5, with a tentative D call TRBD1 (5 bases). Trimming took off 5 bases at V and 6 bases at J, with 14 bases between the two ends. This CDR3 has 14 amino acids. The germline CDR1 and CDR2 sequences are MNHNS and SASEGT. The DNA of the CDR3 is TGTGCCAGCAGTTATCAGGGTGCCCCTCAGCCCCAGCATTTT. Its translation: CASSYQGAPQPQHF.

The chain combines TRBV7-2 with TRBJ2-1; the match to TRBD1 covers 10 bases. CDR3 length: 14 residues. V dropped 3 bases and J dropped 6; count of bases not matched to a gene: 2. The germline gives CDR1 SGHTA, CDR2 FQGNSA. The CDR3 coding sequence is TGTGCCAGCAGCTTCCGGACAGGGGGCAATGAGCAGTTCTTC. Residues: CASSFRTGGNEQFF.

The chain joins TRBV19 to TRBJ2-3, with D hard to call. V lost 5 bases and J lost 0, with 9 bases in between. Germline CDR1 is LNHDA and CDR2 is SQIVND (reference sequence). The CDR3 totals 14 residues. CDR3 amino acids: CASSRMGSTDTQYF. The CDR3 DNA follows: TGTGCCAGTAGTCGGATGGGAAGCACAGATACGCAGTATTTT.

The rearrangement uses TRBV19 and TRBJ1-5; 7 bases are shared with TRBD1. The ends lost 3 bases at V and 0 bases at J; junction bases unmatched: 8. The CDR3 spans 17 residues. Germline CDR1 reads LNHDA; CDR2 reads SQIVND (reference sequence). The CDR3 spells CASSIPRGKNSNQPQHF. CDR3 sequence (DNA): TGTGCCAGTAGTATCCCCAGGGGGAAGAATAGCAATCAGCCCCAGCATTTT.

In this sample, this clone turned up once. The chain employs TRBV27 and TRBJ2-2; D ambiguous. Trimming took off 8 bases at V and 2 bases at J, with 15 bases between the two ends. Germline CDR1 and CDR2: MNHEY and SMNVEV (reference sequence). The CDR3 has 15 amino acids. CDR3 nucleotide sequence: TGTGCCAGCTCGGACCGTCTACCAAACACCGGGGAGCTGTTTTTT. Translation gives CASSDRLPNTGELFF.

J is TRBJ1-4 and V is TRBV6-5; 8 nucleotides align to TRBD1. Trimming cost V 7 bases and J 11 bases; bases outside gene matches: 15. The CDR3 has 15 residues. CDR1 is MNHEY and CDR2 is SVGAGI in the germline V gene. CDR3 nucleotides: TGTGCCAGCAATCCACCCGAGACAGGGGCCTCTAAACTGTTTTTT. This sequence encodes CASNPPETGASKLFF.

The chain has TRBV7-6 and TRBJ2-7, with TRBD1 as a possible D gene (5 bases). Trimming removed 5 bases at V and 0 bases at J, with 8 bases between. CDR1 is SGHVS, CDR2 FNYEAQ, per germline. The CDR3 contains 13 residues. This CDR3 is CASSPDTSYEQYF. In nucleotides, the CDR3 is TGTGCCAGCAGCCCGGACACCTCCTACGAGCAGTACTTC. The variable domain in full, with the rest retrieved from reference TRBV7-6 and TRBJ2-7, is GAGVSQSPRYKVTKRGQDVALRCDPISGHVSLYWYRQALGQGPEFLTYFNYEAQQDKSGLPNDRFSAERPEGSISTLTIQRTEQRDSAMYRCASSPDTSYEQYFGPGTRLTVT.

This clone was seen a single time. The chain links TRBV10-3 to TRBJ2-1; TRBD2 agrees at 15 bases. The CDR3 has 19 residues. Germline trimming cut 6 bases from V and 10 bases from J; bases unmatched to any gene: 19. CDR1 ENHRY and CDR2 SYGVKD come from the germline V gene. CDR3: CAISLGTSGGSLNPQEQFF. CDR3 nucleotide sequence: TGTGCCATCAGCCTAGGGACTAGCGGGGGGTCCCTAAACCCCCAGGAGCAGTTCTTC.

The rearrangement joins TRBV7-2 to TRBJ2-5; TRBD2 agrees at 13 bases. This CDR3 spans 17 amino acids. V shed 5 bases, J shed 7 bases, and the junction held 13 bases outside the gene matches. Germline V lookup: CDR1 SGHTA, CDR2 FQGNSA. CDR3 in amino acids: CASSPRTSGSLIGTQYF. CDR3 in DNA: TGTGCCAGCAGCCCAAGGACTAGCGGGAGCTTAATCGGGACCCAGTACTTC.

This chain links TRBV13 with TRBJ2-7, with TRBD2 as a possible D gene (6 bases). The CDR3 length is 15 residues. Looked up from germline, CDR1 is PRHDT and CDR2 is FYEKMQ (reference sequence). With 0 bases removed from V and 0 bases from J, the gap between germline ends came to 9 bases. In DNA form, the CDR3 reads TGTGCCAGCAGCTTAGGCGGAGGGAGCTCCTACGAGCAGTACTTC. Protein: CASSLGGGSSYEQYF.

This chain links TRBV7-8 with TRBJ1-1; 8 positions match TRBD1. There are 16 residues in the CDR3. Germline V gene data show CDR1 as SGHVS and CDR2 as FQNEAQ. J gave up 0 bases and V 4 bases, and 7 bases lay outside the gene matches. The CDR3 spells CASSSGQGTLNTEAFF. The CDR3 DNA reads TGTGCCAGCAGCTCAGGACAGGGAACCTTGAACACTGAAGCTTTCTTT. The complete variable domain, with remaining parts taken from reference TRBV7-8 and TRBJ1-1, reads GAGVSQSPRYKVAKRGQDVALRCDPISGHVSLFWYQQALGQGPEFLTYFQNEAQLDKSGLPSDRFFAERPEGSVSTLKIQRTQQEDSAVYLCASSSGQGTLNTEAFFGQGTRLTVV.

This clone was seen only a few times. CDR3 protein: CASSFLAGTDTQYF. The CDR3 coding sequence is TGTGCCAGCAGTTTCCTAGCGGGCACAGATACGCAGTATTTT. The V and J genes are TRBV28 and TRBJ2-3; TRBD2 matches 7 bases. CDR1 is MDHEN, CDR2 SYDVKM, per germline. The CDR3 consists of 14 residues. V lost 3 bases to trimming and J lost 1 base; unmatched junction nucleotides: 1.

The chain recombines TRBV4-1 with TRBJ1-5; weak D call: TRBD1 (5 bases). The germline V and J ends were trimmed by 8 bases and 3 bases, with 14 bases remaining between them. The CDR3 is made up of 14 amino acids. Germline V gene data show CDR1 as MGHRA and CDR2 as YSYEKL. Here the CDR3 DNA reads TGCGCCAGCGAGGGAGACAGTCTCAATCAGCCCCAGCATTTT. Its protein product is CASEGDSLNQPQHF.

The V gene is TRBV6-6, the J gene TRBJ2-7, with D possibly matching TRBD1 (6 bases). Germline CDR1 is MNHNY and CDR2 is SVGAGI (reference sequence). The length of the CDR3 is 13 residues. The V end lost 8 bases, the J end lost 4 bases, and 15 bases lay between the germline ends. The CDR3 is CASGRDTEYEQYF. For the CDR3, the DNA is TGTGCCAGCGGCCGGGACACAGAATACGAGCAGTACTTC.

The CDR3 here is CASPRVRYF. The CDR3 coding sequence is TGTGCCAGCCCGAGGGTCCGGTACTTC. The V and J genes are TRBV6-1 and TRBJ2-7; maybe TRBD2 (5 bases). This CDR3 is built from 9 residues. The germline CDR1 and CDR2 sequences are MNHNS and SASEGT. The V end lost 8 bases, the J end lost 12 bases, and 11 bases lay between the germline ends.

The chain joins TRBV5-5 to TRBJ2-3; 7 nucleotides align to TRBD2. Germline-derived CDR1 and CDR2 are SGHKS and YYEKEE (reference sequence). The J segment lost 5 bases and the V segment lost 5 bases, leaving 11 bases of the junction unmatched. The CDR3 loop spans 15 amino acids. CDR3 bases: TGTGCCAGCAGTTCCGGGACTACCCGTGTAGATACGCAGTATTTT. Its protein product is CASSSGTTRVDTQYF.

V usage is TRBV23-1 and J usage is TRBJ2-6; D remains unclear. TRBV23-1 is designated an ORF whose function remains uncertain. This CDR3 has 14 residues. CDR3 coding DNA: TGCGAAGAACTCGAAAGCTCTGGGGCCAACGTCCTGACTTTC. It specifies CEELESSGANVLTF.

This clone was seen only once. This rearrangement joins TRBV5-4 to TRBJ2-5, with 10 bases identical to TRBD1. V was pared by 4 bases and J by 3 bases, with 6 bases of the junction left unmatched. Per the germline V gene, CDR1 is SGHNT and CDR2 is YYREEE (reference sequence). This CDR3 contains 15 residues. CDR3 in amino acids: CASSPRDRGEETQYF. CDR3 DNA sequence: TGTGCCAGCAGCCCCCGGGACAGGGGCGAAGAGACCCAGTACTTC.

The V call is TRBV2, the J call TRBJ2-1, with TRBD2 as a possible D gene (5 bases). Trimming stripped 6 bases from V and 10 bases from J, with 16 bases between. Per the germline V gene, CDR1 is SNHLY and CDR2 is FYNNEI. The CDR3 totals 13 residues. The DNA for the CDR3 is TGTGCCAGCAGACTCTTCGGGGAAGGGGAGCAGTTCTTC. The encoded protein is CASRLFGEGEQFF. The full variable domain, its missing parts supplied by reference TRBV2 and TRBJ2-1, is EPEVTQTPSHQVTQMGQEVILRCVPISNHLYFYWYRQILGQKVEFLVSFYNNEISEKSEIFDDQFSVERPDGSNFTLKIRSTKLEDSAMYFCASRLFGEGEQFFGPGTRLTVL.

The chain joins TRBV18 to TRBJ2-1, with a tentative D call TRBD1 (6 bases). The CDR3 sequence is 14 residues long. The germline V gene encodes CDR1 KGHSH and CDR2 LQKENI. V was cut by 3 bases and J by 4 bases, with 10 bases left in between. The CDR3, as DNA: TGTGCCAGCTCACCCGGGACACAATACAATGAGCAGTTCTTC. This codes for CASSPGTQYNEQFF.

This sequence joins TRBV27 and TRBJ1-4; 10 bases fit TRBD1. The CDR3 totals 15 residues. The junction had 8 bases not matched to a gene; V was cut back by 5 bases and J by 8 bases. The germline V gene encodes CDR1 MNHEY and CDR2 SMNVEV (reference sequence). CDR3 sequence: CASSTPGQGKEKLFF. CDR3 in DNA: TGTGCCAGCAGTACCCCGGGACAGGGGAAAGAAAAACTGTTTTTT.

The chain couples TRBV19 to TRBJ2-2; D gene unclear. The CDR3 runs 14 residues. CDR1 LNHDA and CDR2 SQIVND come from the germline V gene (reference sequence). V was clipped by 8 bases and J by 0 bases, with 10 bases between them. In DNA form, the CDR3 reads TGTGCCAGTGCCGGAAACGCGAACACCGGGGAGCTGTTTTTT. This translates into CASAGNANTGELFF.

The chain uses TRBV7-8 and TRBJ2-5, with TRBD2 matching over 9 bases. Germline assignment: CDR1 SGHVS and CDR2 FQNEAQ. CDR3 length equals 17 residues. V was clipped by 1 base and J by 4 bases; unmatched bases: 10. CDR3 residues: CASSLEVAGGPGETQYF. The CDR3, as DNA: TGTGCCAGCAGCTTAGAAGTGGCGGGGGGGCCAGGAGAGACCCAGTACTTC.

V usage is TRBV7-8 and J usage is TRBJ2-7; no clear D. The V and J ends lost 5 bases and 5 bases respectively, with 7 bases between them. This CDR3 is 11 amino acids long. Per germline, CDR1 SGHVS and CDR2 FQNEAQ. Written as DNA, the CDR3 is TGTGCCAGCAGCCAGACCCACGAGCAGTACTTC. It codes for CASSQTHEQYF.

This chain uses TRBV6-5 with TRBJ2-1, with TRBD2 matching over 9 bases. This CDR3 is built from 16 residues. Germline-derived CDR1 and CDR2 are MNHEY and SVGAGI. V lost 2 bases to trimming and J lost 5 bases; unmatched junction nucleotides: 7. CDR3 in amino acids: CASSYLAGFSHNEQFF. The CDR3 nucleotides are TGTGCCAGCAGTTACCTAGCGGGATTTTCCCACAATGAGCAGTTCTTC.

This chain joins TRBV7-2 and TRBJ2-6; no reliable D call. V was shortened by 7 bases and J by 0 bases, with 7 bases between the two germline ends. The CDR3 spans 14 residues. Germline CDR1 reads SGHTA; CDR2 reads FQGNSA. This CDR3 reads CASTFSSGANVLTF. In DNA form, the CDR3 reads TGTGCCAGCACCTTCAGCTCTGGGGCCAACGTCCTGACTTTC.

This clone has only a few counts. The CDR3 is CASSQVGGQGYEQYF. The DNA for the CDR3 is TGCGCCAGCAGCCAAGTCGGGGGACAGGGGTATGAGCAGTACTTC. V usage is TRBV4-1 and J usage is TRBJ2-7; 10 nucleotides match TRBD1. After removal of 1 base from V and 7 bases from J, the junction contained 7 bases not matched to a gene. CDR1 MGHRA and CDR2 YSYEKL come from the germline V gene. The CDR3 is 15 amino acids.

The V and J genes are TRBV19 and TRBJ2-1; weak D call: TRBD2 (5 bases). In germline, CDR1 is LNHDA, CDR2 SQIVND (reference sequence). The CDR3 is 16 amino acids. The ends were cut back, 3 bases at V and 1 base at J, with 13 bases in the middle. The CDR3 DNA follows: TGTGCCAGTAGTATCCGTGAAGCGGTATCCTACAATGAGCAGTTCTTC. It yields the protein CASSIREAVSYNEQFF.

The chain has TRBV10-3 and TRBJ2-3, with TRBD1 matching over 8 bases. The length of the CDR3 is 14 residues. V lost 6 bases, J lost 4 bases, and 6 bases stayed unmatched. Per germline, CDR1 ENHRY and CDR2 SYGVKD. This CDR3 reads CAIRPGQEADTQYF. CDR3 DNA: TGTGCCATCAGACCGGGACAGGAGGCAGATACGCAGTATTTT.

This clone was seen a single time. The genes are TRBV5-6 and TRBJ2-3; unclear D gene. Germline V CDR1 and CDR2: SGHDT, YYEEEE. V dropped 2 bases and J dropped 0 bases, with 7 bases sitting between them. The CDR3 sequence is 14 residues long. The CDR3 region has the DNA TGTGCCAGCAGCTTTGGGCGGAGCACAGATACGCAGTATTTT. Amino acids: CASSFGRSTDTQYF.